This T cell receptor (beta chain) was retrieved from a study of blood T cells in healthy people across ages. This CDR3 region has 14 residues. Germline V gene data show CDR1 as SGHTA and CDR2 as FQGTGA. Trimming removed 1 base from V and 1 base from J, with 7 bases in between. Donors gave around 9.3 milliliters of peripheral blood apiece. This clonotype was observed a handful of times. The antigen is undetermined. Alongside a J-beta primer mix, a sample-barcoded 5' primer served in a second PCR lasting about 7 to 11 cycles. Researchers report that a template-switch adaptor with 12 random nucleotides tagged each cDNA molecule. MiXCR, applied by TCRdb to the 5' RACE reads, yields one record per CDR3 protein. The sample lists 1.6 million or so distinct CDR3 sequences, about 31% occurring once. Study-wide results and caveats: There were more naive CD4+ cells and higher diversity in long-lived donors than in aged donors.

The genes are TRBV7-3 and TRBJ1-1, with D tentatively TRBD1 (5 bases). The sample was blood. The TCR was taken from a woman aged 25 to 39 in good health. This chain's CDR3 is CASSLIGANTEAFF. Written as DNA, the CDR3 is TGTGCCAGCAGCTTAATAGGGGCGAACACTGAAGCTTTCTTT.